The 31 T cell receptor beta chains below come from one sample, sequenced in a study of sequential checkpoint blockade in melanoma. Treatment defined: randomized to nivolumab then ipilimumab (arm A) or the reverse (arm B). TCRdb keeps only in-frame clones here, not all; method: immunoSEQ multiplex PCR. The sample gives about 1,400 clones, approximately 24% of which show up once; 9.5% to 13% is in the top ten. The source was tumor tissue (inferred from file names), collected from a patient given nivolumab and ipilimumab in sequence. The source is a human donor with melanoma.

This clone was seen a handful of times. The chain combines TRBV27 with TRBJ1-5; D is perhaps TRBD1 (6 bases). There are 16 residues in the CDR3. V lost 6 bases and J lost 0, with 15 bases in between. Looked up from germline, CDR1 is MNHEY and CDR2 is SMNVEV (reference sequence). DNA of the CDR3: TGTGCCAGCAGAGGGGGTTCCGGGGGTAGCAATCAGCCCCAGCATTTT. This gives the protein CASRGGSGGSNQPQHF.

The genes are TRBV6-8 and TRBJ1-1; D is unclear. The germline V gene has CDR1 MNHGY and CDR2 SAAAGT. This CDR3 is built from 13 residues. V was trimmed by 0 bases and J by 8 bases, leaving 10 bases between them. The CDR3 DNA follows: TGTGCCAGCAGTTACTCGAGTCAGACGGAAGCTTTCTTT. It codes for CASSYSSQTEAFF.

V gene TRBV6-8 combines with J gene TRBJ1-1; 11 nucleotides match TRBD1. This CDR3 comprises 14 residues. The germline gives CDR1 MNHGY, CDR2 SAAAGT. The junction had 7 bases not matched to a gene; V was cut back by 2 bases and J by 11 bases. The CDR3 region has the DNA TGTGCCAGCAGTTACGGACAGGGGGCTCTCGGGGCTTTCTTT. Amino acid sequence: CASSYGQGALGAFF.

This clone came up a few times. The chain joins TRBV5-1 to TRBJ2-7; no clear D gene. CDR1 SGHRS and CDR2 YFSETQ come from the germline V gene. The CDR3 runs to 14 residues. V dropped 1 base and J dropped 5 bases, with 13 bases sitting between them. In nucleotides, the CDR3 is TGCGCCAGCAGCTTGACGCCGTCAACGGACGAGCAGTACTTC. This translates into CASSLTPSTDEQYF.

By proportion, this clone is large (0.1 to 1%). The chain couples TRBV11-3 to TRBJ2-5; D might be TRBD1 (5 bases). The CDR3 spans 15 residues. V lost 3 bases and J 5 bases, leaving 16 bases between the germline ends. Germline-derived CDR1 and CDR2 are SGHNT and YENEEA. The CDR3 nucleotides are TGTGCCAGCAGCTTTACAGGAGTAGGGTCGGAGACCCAGTACTTC. It encodes CASSFTGVGSETQYF. Combining the CDR3 with reference TRBV11-3 and TRBJ2-5 gives the whole variable domain EAGVVQSPRYKIIEKKQPVAFWCNPISGHNTLYWYLQNLGQGPELLIRYENEEAVDDSQLPKDRFSAERLKGVDSTLKIQPAELGDSAVYLCASSFTGVGSETQYFGPGTRLLVL.

This clone came up a few times. V gene TRBV7-6 combines with J gene TRBJ1-1; D is unclear. The V gene lost 3 bases and the J gene lost 1 base, with 15 bases spanning the gap. The CDR3 has 16 residues. Germline V gives CDR1 SGHVS, CDR2 FNYEAQ. The CDR3 loop reads CASSLVVEQRNTEAFF. The CDR3 coding sequence is TGTGCCAGCAGCTTGGTCGTGGAACAGAGGAACACTGAAGCTTTCTTT.

The chain employs TRBV14 and TRBJ2-6, with D tentatively TRBD2 (5 bases). This CDR3 is 19 amino acids long. The germline V gene has CDR1 SGHDN and CDR2 FVKESK. The ends were cut back, 2 bases at V and 1 base at J, with 18 bases in the middle. The CDR3 here is CASSQSLGGLLSGANVLTF. The CDR3 bases are TGTGCCAGCAGCCAATCCCTGGGCGGGCTGTTATCTGGGGCCAACGTCCTGACTTTC.

The chain carries TRBV28 and TRBJ1-1; no definite D call. The CDR3 contains 14 residues. CDR1 is MDHEN, CDR2 SYDVKM, per germline. The germline V and J ends were trimmed by 4 bases and 0 bases, with 9 bases remaining between them. The CDR3 is CASSSPHMNTEAFF. The CDR3 DNA follows: TGTGCCAGCAGTTCACCGCACATGAACACTGAAGCTTTCTTT.

This chain joins TRBV6-8 and TRBJ1-5; D is uncertain. There are 12 residues in the CDR3. The V end lost 5 bases, the J end lost 11 bases, and 13 bases lay between the germline ends. The germline CDR1 and CDR2 sequences are MNHGY and SAAAGT. CDR3 in DNA: TGTGCCAGCAGTGTAAGGCACCTTACCCAGCATTTT. This encodes CASSVRHLTQHF.

J is TRBJ2-1 and V is TRBV14; TRBD2 agrees at 10 bases. CDR3 size: 17 residues. Trimming took 3 bases from V and 2 from J; bases not matched to a gene: 7. Per the germline V gene, CDR1 is SGHDN and CDR2 is FVKESK. CDR3 region: CASSHPKGTSAYNEQFF. For the CDR3, the DNA is TGTGCCAGCAGCCATCCTAAGGGGACTAGCGCCTACAATGAGCAGTTCTTC.

The chain links TRBV5-1 to TRBJ1-4; 7 bases match TRBD1. The germline gives CDR1 SGHRS, CDR2 YFSETQ. V lost 4 bases and J lost 2; bases outside the gene matches: 14. This CDR3 is built from 18 residues. CDR3 residues: CASSPTLRGRLTNEKLFF. DNA for the CDR3: TGCGCCAGCAGCCCAACCCTGAGGGGGCGGTTGACTAATGAAAAACTGTTTTTT.

The chain combines TRBV9 with TRBJ2-1, with D perhaps matching TRBD2 (5 bases). V dropped 0 bases and J dropped 0 bases, with 7 bases sitting between them. Germline CDR1 is SGDLS and CDR2 is YYNGEE. This CDR3 is built from 15 residues. The CDR3 spells CASSVGTDSYNEQFF. The CDR3, as DNA: TGTGCCAGCAGCGTAGGGACTGACTCCTACAATGAGCAGTTCTTC.

This clone has only a few counts. The chain uses TRBV30 and TRBJ1-1; a weak D match, TRBD1 (6 bases). Germline lookup yields CDR1 GTSNPN and CDR2 SVGIG (reference sequence). Trimming stripped 1 base from V and 11 bases from J, with 20 bases between. This CDR3 has 14 residues. CDR3: CAWSEDRRRRWAFF. DNA of the CDR3: TGTGCCTGGAGTGAAGACAGGAGACGCCGGTGGGCTTTCTTT.

This clone was detected a few times. The chain employs TRBV23-1 and TRBJ2-7; D is tentatively TRBD1 or TRBD2 (6 bases each). TRBV23-1 is given ORF status, its function remaining uncertain. Trimming stripped 10 bases from V and 3 bases from J, with 16 bases between. The CDR3 runs to 13 residues. The CDR3 DNA follows: TGCGCCACCGGGGGCAGTAGAGGCTACGAGCAGTACTTC. Translating it yields CATGGSRGYEQYF.

In its sample, this clone is medium-sized (0.01 to 0.1%). This chain uses TRBV11-3 with TRBJ1-1, with 8 positions matching TRBD1. Germline values: CDR1 SGHNT, CDR2 YENEEA. The V and J ends lost 5 bases and 0 bases, in that order; junction bases with no gene match: 5. CDR3 length equals 15 residues. In DNA form, the CDR3 reads TGTGCCAGCAGCATCTCGACAGGGGTGAACACTGAAGCTTTCTTT. This codes for CASSISTGVNTEAFF. Using reference TRBV11-3 and TRBJ1-1 for the parts outside the CDR3, the full variable domain is EAGVVQSPRYKIIEKKQPVAFWCNPISGHNTLYWYLQNLGQGPELLIRYENEEAVDDSQLPKDRFSAERLKGVDSTLKIQPAELGDSAVYLCASSISTGVNTEAFFGQGTRLTVV.

This chain connects TRBV15 to TRBJ1-3; D not certain. CDR3 length: 15 amino acids. Trimming stripped 0 bases from V and 3 bases from J, with 9 bases between. Germline lookup yields CDR1 LNHNV and CDR2 YYDKDF (reference sequence). The CDR3 sequence is CATSRDNVHGNTIYF. CDR3 in DNA: TGTGCCACCAGCAGAGATAATGTTCATGGAAACACCATATATTTT.

The chain employs TRBV18 and TRBJ2-3; TRBD2 matches 14 bases. CDR1 is KGHSH, CDR2 LQKENI, per germline. V was pared by 2 bases and J by 3 bases, with 4 bases of the junction left unmatched. The CDR3 is made up of 17 amino acids. This CDR3 reads CASSPGTSGSGTDTQYF. CDR3 coding DNA: TGTGCCAGCTCACCAGGGACTAGCGGGAGCGGGACAGATACGCAGTATTTT. The full variable domain, rest sourced from reference TRBV18 and TRBJ2-3, is NAGVMQNPRHLVRRRGQEARLRCSPMKGHSHVYWYRQLPEEGLKFMVYLQKENIIDESGMPKERFSAEFPKEGPSILRIQQVVRGDSAAYFCASSPGTSGSGTDTQYFGPGTRLTVL.

V usage is TRBV30 and J usage is TRBJ2-5; 8 bases are shared with TRBD2. This CDR3 has 15 residues. The V segment lost 2 bases and the J segment 5 bases; nucleotides outside the gene matches: 10. CDR1 and CDR2 from the germline V gene are GTSNPN and SVGIG (reference sequence). The CDR3 region has the DNA TGTGCCTGGAGTCGGTTCGGGAGGGCCGGGGAGACCCAGTACTTC. Amino acid sequence: CAWSRFGRAGETQYF.

In its sample, this clone ranks as large. The CDR3 DNA is TGTGCCAACACCCTCGCCTTCCCGGGACAGGGGGCCACCTATGGCTACACCTTC. Translating it yields CANTLAFPGQGATYGYTF. The chain employs TRBV12-2 and TRBJ1-2; TRBD1 is taken as the D call from the table, unchecked against the DNA. TRBV12-2 is tagged as a pseudogene. The CDR3 consists of 18 residues.

This clone is large. The genes are TRBV6-8 and TRBJ1-2, with D possibly being TRBD1 (6 bases). V lost 0 bases and J lost 3, with 8 bases in between. CDR1 MNHGY and CDR2 SAAAGT come from the germline V gene. There are 14 residues in the CDR3. This CDR3 is CASSYSGGDYGYTF. The CDR3 DNA reads TGTGCCAGCAGTTACTCGGGGGGCGACTATGGCTACACCTTC.

This chain connects TRBV5-1 to TRBJ2-1; TRBD2 agrees at 15 bases. CDR3 length: 15 amino acids. Trimming took 4 bases from V and 9 from J; bases not matched to a gene: 5. Germline CDR1 SGHRS, CDR2 YFSETQ. The DNA of the CDR3 is TGCGCCAGCAGCCCGGGACTAGCGGGAGGAAGTGAGCAGTTCTTC. It specifies CASSPGLAGGSEQFF.

This clone was seen a few times. The V gene is TRBV30, the J gene TRBJ2-3, with 9 positions matching TRBD2. Per the germline V gene, CDR1 is GTSNPN and CDR2 is SVGIG (reference sequence). This CDR3 is 16 amino acids long. Losses at the gene ends were 7 bases for V and 1 base for J; bases not matched to a gene: 12. The CDR3 coding sequence is TGTGCCTCAAAACCCGTAGAGCGGGAGGGCACAGATACGCAGTATTTT. This translates into CASKPVEREGTDTQYF.

The chain joins TRBV4-1 to TRBJ2-5; D ambiguous. This CDR3 contains 13 residues. The germline V and J ends were trimmed by 0 bases and 5 bases, with 7 bases remaining between them. Germline-derived CDR1 and CDR2 are MGHRA and YSYEKL. DNA for the CDR3: TGCGCCAGCAGCCAAGATACCGGGGAGACCCAGTACTTC. Residues: CASSQDTGETQYF.

Relative to its sample, this clone is medium-sized. The chain carries TRBV9 and TRBJ2-3; D is unclear. Germline lookup yields CDR1 SGDLS and CDR2 YYNGEE. V shed 4 bases and J shed 3 bases, with 15 bases lying between them. This CDR3 is 15 amino acids long. The CDR3 here is CASSRALVQTDTQYF. DNA of the CDR3: TGTGCCAGCAGCCGTGCCCTCGTTCAGACAGATACGCAGTATTTT.

This clone occurred a few times. The gene calls are TRBV9 and TRBJ2-2; D is possibly TRBD2 (6 bases). The length of the CDR3 is 16 residues. V was clipped by 0 bases and J by 3 bases, with 12 bases between them. Germline assignment: CDR1 SGDLS and CDR2 YYNGEE. This CDR3 reads CASSVGMSGYTGELFF. CDR3 bases: TGTGCCAGCAGCGTAGGGATGAGCGGGTACACCGGGGAGCTGTTTTTT.

This clone has more than one count but fewer than ten. Here the CDR3 DNA reads TGTGCCAGCTCACCCTTTGACAGTGGAGAGGGAAAACTGTTTTTT. Amino acids: CASSPFDSGEGKLFF. The chain couples TRBV18 to TRBJ1-4, with TRBD1 as a possible D gene (5 bases). Germline CDR1 KGHSH, CDR2 LQKENI. This CDR3 has 15 residues. Trimming took 3 bases from V and 10 from J, leaving 18 bases between them.

This clone was detected a few times. V and J are TRBV28 and TRBJ1-5; TRBD1 is a possible D gene (6 bases). The V gene's germline CDR1 is MDHEN and CDR2 SYDVKM. The CDR3 length is 14 residues. Between the trimmed V and J ends, which lost 4 bases and 6 bases, there was a span of 13 bases. CDR3 sequence: CASSSVGQFQPQHF. The CDR3 DNA reads TGTGCCAGCAGTTCCGTTGGACAGTTTCAGCCCCAGCATTTT.

The chain links TRBV18 to TRBJ2-1, with 11 nucleotides matching TRBD2. Germline V gives CDR1 KGHSH, CDR2 LQKENI. The V segment lost 4 bases and the J segment 7 bases; nucleotides outside the gene matches: 12. The CDR3 is made up of 17 amino acids. CDR3 nucleotides: TGTGCCAGCTCACTTTCCGGGACTAGCGGAGGGAGTAATGAGCAGTTCTTC. It specifies CASSLSGTSGGSNEQFF.

This clone was picked up a small number of times. V and J are TRBV11-1 and TRBJ2-1, with TRBD2 matching 7 bases. V lost 4 bases, J lost 4 bases, and 10 bases stayed unmatched. The CDR3 loop spans 16 amino acids. The germline V gene encodes CDR1 SGHAT and CDR2 FQDESV (reference sequence). The CDR3 protein is CASSWRPSGLYNEQFF. CDR3 DNA: TGTGCCAGCAGCTGGCGCCCTAGCGGCCTTTACAATGAGCAGTTCTTC.

This clone is labeled medium-sized. The gene calls are TRBV11-3 and TRBJ1-1; 8 bases agree with TRBD1. This CDR3 spans 17 amino acids. Germline-derived CDR1 and CDR2 are SGHNT and YENEEA. Unmatched junction bases numbered 16, after V lost 8 bases and J lost 2 bases. In nucleotides, the CDR3 is TGTGCCAGCCGAACTAGGATAGGACAGGGCCTCAACACTGAAGCTTTCTTT. The encoded protein is CASRTRIGQGLNTEAFF.

This clone came up a few times. This sequence joins TRBV11-3 and TRBJ2-5, with D possibly matching TRBD2 (6 bases). This CDR3 comprises 14 residues. Per germline, CDR1 SGHNT and CDR2 YENEEA. V gave up 1 base and J gave up 5 bases, with 11 bases separating them. The CDR3 DNA reads TGTGCCAGCAGCTTAGTCTCAGGGAGGGAGACCCAGTACTTC. Protein product: CASSLVSGRETQYF.